This TCR beta chain was obtained from a study of response to subunit inactivated influenza vaccine. Germline V gene lookup returns CDR1 MNHEY and CDR2 SVGAGI. The CDR3 has 13 amino acids. Trimming removed 2 bases at V and 9 bases at J, with 11 bases between. A few counts support this clonotype. TCRdb recomputed calls from the RT-PCR reads with MiXCR, one row per CDR3 protein. The table has hundreds of thousands of distinct CDR3 sequences, around 16% seen once. Specimen: PBMCs from blood, collected roughly 12 days after vaccination. The receptor's source is a man in his forties or fifties who received an inactivated influenza vaccine. This chain connects TRBV6-5 to TRBJ1-5; D gene unclear. The chain's CDR3 is CASSYSASGPQHF. The CDR3 DNA reads as TGTGCCAGCAGTTACAGTGCCTCAGGGCCCCAGCATTTT.